Listed below are T cell receptor beta chains from one sample, sequenced in a study of radiation and T cells in renal cell carcinoma. This table comes from immunoSEQ multiplex PCR, and its TCRdb copy is limited to in-frame clones, with some not included. The table records some 100,000 clones, 70% to 85% of them present only once. The sequencing used blood, collected from a patient whose treatment included radiotherapy and nephrectomy. These receptors all stem from a man aged 55 to 70 with renal cell carcinoma. Each CDR3 is given with its conserved first and last residue. Fields, in order: D gene, J gene, clone size, V gene, CDR3 protein, CDR3 DNA. A D gene is named only where the DNA matches it firmly. A row's size may be missing; if present it is once, few, many or a size class.

NA	TRBJ2-1	NA	TRBV7-2	CASSQHFSDNEQFF	TGTGCCAGCAGCCAGCACTTTAGCGACAATGAGCAGTTCTTC
TRBD1	TRBJ2-7	NA	TRBV19	CASSVPGQGAYEQYF	TGTGCCAGTAGTGTTCCGGGACAGGGGGCGTACGAGCAGTACTTC
NA	TRBJ1-2	NA	TRBV2	CASVVYRGAAGYTF	TGTGCCAGCGTTGTGTATCGGGGGGCAGCTGGCTACACCTTC
NA	TRBJ2-7	NA	TRBV4-1	CASSTGDAASYEQYF	TGCGCCAGCAGCACAGGAGACGCGGCCTCCTACGAGCAGTACTTC
TRBD2	TRBJ2-1	NA	TRBV5-1	CASSRGTSGSTEQFF	TGCGCCAGCAGCCGGGGGACTAGCGGGAGCACGGAGCAGTTCTTC
NA	TRBJ1-2	once	TRBV19	CASSPGLNYGYTF	TGTGCCAGTTCTCCGGGGCTGAACTATGGCTACACCTTC
NA	TRBJ2-7	NA	TRBV5-1	CASSPGGGTLEQYF	TGCGCCAGCAGCCCCGGCGGGGGCACCCTCGAGCAGTACTTC
NA	TRBJ1-2	NA	TRBV4-3	CASSQVRGQGEGYTF	TGCGCCAGCAGCCAAGTTAGAGGCCAGGGTGAAGGCTACACCTTC
NA	TRBJ1-3	NA	TRBV5-4	CASSLDRPSGNTIYF	TGTGCCAGCAGCTTAGACAGACCCTCTGGAAACACCATATATTTT
NA	TRBJ2-7	NA	TRBV21-1	CASSAGCEQYF	TGTGCCAGCAGCGCAGGGTGTGAGCAGTACTTC
TRBD1	TRBJ2-3	NA	TRBV4-1	CASSHQGLRTGKGPLRRDTQYF	TGCGCCAGCAGCCATCAAGGTTTGCGGACAGGGAAAGGCCCTCTAAGGAGAGATACGCAGTATTTT
NA	TRBJ2-6	few	TRBV13	CASGIPGANVLTF	TGTGCCAGTGGTATCCCTGGGGCCAACGTCCTGACTTTC
NA	TRBJ1-2	NA	TRBV2	CASSGPREGYGYTF	TGTGCCAGCAGTGGTCCCAGGGAAGGCTATGGCTACACCTTC
TRBD2	TRBJ2-5	once	TRBV27	CASSVSSGSQETQYF	TGTGCCAGCAGTGTCTCTAGCGGGAGCCAAGAGACCCAGTACTTC
TRBD2	TRBJ2-1	NA	TRBV19	CASSANRRSGISYNEQFF	TGTGCCAGTAGTGCTAACCGGAGGAGCGGGATATCCTACAATGAGCAGTTCTTC
TRBD2	TRBJ2-3	NA	TRBV10-3	CAISGSGNTDTQYF	TGTGCCATCAGTGGTAGCGGGAATACAGATACGCAGTATTTT
NA	TRBJ2-7	NA	TRBV9	CASSPGYYEQYF	TGTGCCAGCAGCCCTGGGTACTACGAGCAGTACTTC
TRBD2	TRBJ2-1	NA	TRBV19	CASSTMTSGIGDEQFF	TGTGCCAGTAGTACTATGACTAGCGGGATTGGCGATGAGCAGTTCTTC
TRBD1	TRBJ2-7	NA	TRBV5-5	CASGTGANSYEQYF	TGTGCCAGCGGCACAGGGGCAAATTCCTACGAGCAGTACTTC
NA	TRBJ2-7	NA	TRBV5-1	CASSLGHAYEQYF	TGCGCCAGCAGCTTGGGGCATGCCTACGAGCAGTACTTC
NA	TRBJ2-5	NA	TRBV7-6	CASSLATEETQYF	TGTGCCAGCAGCTTAGCCACAGAAGAGACCCAGTACTTC
TRBD2	TRBJ2-7	NA	TRBV27	CASSAGLANSYEQYF	TGTGCCAGCAGTGCGGGACTAGCGAACTCCTACGAGCAGTACTTC
NA	TRBJ2-5	few	TRBV7-7	CASSPTGGQKETQYF	TGTGCCAGCAGCCCAACGGGGGGACAGAAAGAGACCCAGTACTTC
TRBD1	TRBJ1-4	NA	TRBV28	CASRKGQGQSTSFPFNEKLFF	TGTGCCAGCAGAAAAGGACAGGGTCAATCCACCTCGTTTCCGTTTAATGAAAAACTGTTTTTT
NA	TRBJ2-7	NA	TRBV12-2	CASRPYGTSYEQYF	TGTGCAAGTCGCCCCTACGGGACTTCCTACGAGCAGTACTTC
TRBD1	TRBJ2-7	once	TRBV18	CASSWDSRSDEQYF	TGTGCCAGCTCCTGGGACAGTCGCTCGGACGAGCAGTACTTC
NA	TRBJ2-2	few	TRBV11-3	CASRPTGSNTGELFF	TGTGCCAGCAGGCCTACAGGTTCGAACACCGGGGAGCTGTTTTTT
TRBD2	TRBJ2-1	NA	TRBV27	CASSLEREGDNEQFF	TGTGCCAGCAGTCTCGAGCGGGAGGGGGACAATGAGCAGTTCTTC
NA	TRBJ1-1	few	TRBV7-9	CASSQDRAAFF	TGTGCCAGCAGCCAAGACAGAGCAGCTTTCTTT
TRBD1	TRBJ1-5	NA	TRBV14	CASSQEGSGQGRGQPQHF	TGTGCCAGCAGCCAAGAAGGGTCAGGACAGGGTCGTGGGCAGCCCCAGCATTTT
NA	TRBJ1-1	NA	TRBV2	CASSFPRDGELNTEAFF	TGTGCCAGCAGTTTCCCCCGTGACGGGGAATTGAACACTGAAGCTTTCTTT
NA	TRBJ1-5	NA	TRBV11-2	CASSPDGLQPQHF	TGTGCCAGCAGCCCCGACGGATTACAGCCCCAGCATTTT
TRBD1	TRBJ1-1	NA	TRBV10-3	CAIKMGQGSHTEAFF	TGTGCCATCAAGATGGGACAGGGTAGCCACACTGAAGCTTTCTTT
NA	TRBJ2-7	NA	TRBV6-5	CASFGRLYEQYF	TGTGCCAGCTTCGGCAGACTCTACGAGCAGTACTTC
NA	TRBJ2-2	few	TRBV4-1	CASTEVAVNTGELFF	TGCGCCAGCACCGAGGTAGCTGTAAACACCGGGGAGCTGTTTTTT
NA	TRBJ2-6	once	TRBV11-1	CASSLRSSGANVLTF	TGTGCCAGCAGCTTAAGGTCCTCTGGGGCCAACGTCCTGACTTTC
NA	TRBJ2-7	NA	TRBV5-6	CASSLRHGRYEQYF	TGTGCCAGCAGCTTAAGACATGGGAGATACGAGCAGTACTTC